This T cell receptor beta chain was sequenced for a study of blood T cells in healthy people across ages. The CDR3 loop spans 14 amino acids. Germline V gives CDR1 SGHRS, CDR2 YFSETQ. Between the trimmed V and J ends, which lost 4 bases and 2 bases, there was a span of 11 bases. The authors ran a second PCR of about 6 to 11 cycles using a sample-barcoded 5' primer and a J-beta primer mix. MiXCR was run by TCRdb on the 5' RACE reads, yielding one entry per CDR3 protein. The table includes 1,500,000 or so distinct CDR3 sequences, approximately 63% detected once. The sequence came from a man aged 18 to 30 in good health. The chain carries TRBV5-1 and TRBJ2-3; a possible D gene is TRBD1 (5 bases). Sample: blood. CDR3: CASSGAIVTDTQYF. The CDR3 nucleotides are TGCGCCAGCAGCGGGGCAATCGTCACAGATACGCAGTATTTT.